The present T cell receptor beta chain was sequenced within a study of blood T cell repertoires in COVID-19 (dated by TCRdb to 2020 to 2021). In the study overall: The collaborator samples originated in the United States, Italy and Spain and spanned the acute and convalescent phases of COVID-19. The prospective study material was composed of cDNA or gDNA derived from T cells, B-cell-depleted T cells, or PBMCs. Subjects who had been exposed to COVID-19, were actively infected with it, or had recovered from it provided the deeply sampled blood TCRbeta repertoires that made up the dataset. The repertoires were released in a freely available public database meant as a resource for research on the immune response to SARS-CoV-2. The samples were drawn from two sources: the first 160 participants of the ongoing ImmuneRACE study, and about 1,300 subjects contributed by 6 global collaborators. The sample metadata nearly always contained a de-identified subject ID, COVID-19 status, age in years and sex. Where available, HLA class I and class II types were taken from metadata supplied by the sample provider and were not determined by assay-based typing.

The immunoSEQ Assay, a bias-controlled multiplex PCR, was used to amplify TCRbeta CDR3 regions from genomic DNA. The authors processed their data as follows. The number of nucleated cells in each sample was estimated from the amplification of reference gene primers within the assay. To quantify the absolute abundance of each unique TCRbeta CDR3 rearrangement, sequence reads were collapsed and filtered. For each sample, productive Simpson clonality was calculated by taking the square root of Simpson's diversity index across productive rearrangements. TCRdb limited this immuneACCESS table to in-frame rearrangements with V and J called. A share of clones is missing; checked studies link under half to unresolved V genes, and the rest is unexplained. The V and J calls and clone size come from that table; D and trimming were worked out from the DNA. The sample table holds 140,000 or so clones, of which about four fifths were seen once. More than 8.5% of the sample lies in the top ten.

Results the study describes overall, beyond this receptor: The amount of clinical and demographic metadata varied by source and participant and was provided uncurated.

As to this clone: No antigen is known for it. No per-base quality is available; no much larger clone lies one base away.

The germline V gene encodes CDR1 ENHRY and CDR2 SYGVKD. The CDR3 spans 15 residues, from the cysteine through the phenylalanine. The only DNA kept is the CDR3, 45 bases in frame from the first base. V was cut back by 3 bases and J by 2 bases, leaving a gap of 11 bases between them. Enrolling through a virtual design, the prospective study's participants ranged in age from roughly 18 to 89 years and lived across approximately 25 United States geographic areas. To assign participants to cohorts, the prospective study relied on clinical history that participants themselves reported in a screening survey and a study questionnaire. Recovered participants in ImmuneRACE Cohort 3 were defined by two consecutive negative NP/OP PCR tests, clearance by a healthcare professional, or resolution of symptoms. In the prospective study, mobile phlebotomists collected whole blood, serum and a nasopharyngeal or oropharyngeal swab from each participant. Additional blood draws and questionnaires over an approximately 2-month period could optionally be provided by prospective study participants. Blood samples from the prospective study were shipped frozen or at room temperature prior to DNA extraction.

The specimen sequenced was PBMCs or T cells enriched from blood (not recorded which). In this chain, TRBV10-3 is recombined with TRBJ1-3, with no reliable assignment of the D segment. This TCR was sampled from a man aged 50-60 years who had recovered from COVID-19. This receptor carries the CDR3 CAISEVVGAGNTIYF. The sequence in DNA is TGTGCCATCAGTGAAGTGGTCGGGGCTGGAAACACCATATATTTT.